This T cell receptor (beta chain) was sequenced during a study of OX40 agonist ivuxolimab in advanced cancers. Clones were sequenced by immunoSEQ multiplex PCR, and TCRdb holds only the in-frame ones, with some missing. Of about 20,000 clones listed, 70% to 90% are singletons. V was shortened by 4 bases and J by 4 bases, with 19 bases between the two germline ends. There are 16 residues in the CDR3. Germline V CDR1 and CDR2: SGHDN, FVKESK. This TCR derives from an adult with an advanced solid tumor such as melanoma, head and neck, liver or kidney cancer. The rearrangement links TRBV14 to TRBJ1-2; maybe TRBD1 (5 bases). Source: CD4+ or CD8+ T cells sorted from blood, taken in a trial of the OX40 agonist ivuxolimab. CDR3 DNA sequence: TGTGCCAGCAGCCCCGGCCGAAACAGGAGGGCCTATGGCTACACCTTC. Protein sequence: CASSPGRNRRAYGYTF. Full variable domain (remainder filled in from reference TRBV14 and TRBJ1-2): EAGVTQFPSHSVIEKGQTVTLRCDPISGHDNLYWYRRVMGKEIKFLLHFVKESKQDESGMPNNRFLAERTGGTYSTLKVQPAELEDSGVYFCASSPGRNRRAYGYTFGSGTRLTVV.